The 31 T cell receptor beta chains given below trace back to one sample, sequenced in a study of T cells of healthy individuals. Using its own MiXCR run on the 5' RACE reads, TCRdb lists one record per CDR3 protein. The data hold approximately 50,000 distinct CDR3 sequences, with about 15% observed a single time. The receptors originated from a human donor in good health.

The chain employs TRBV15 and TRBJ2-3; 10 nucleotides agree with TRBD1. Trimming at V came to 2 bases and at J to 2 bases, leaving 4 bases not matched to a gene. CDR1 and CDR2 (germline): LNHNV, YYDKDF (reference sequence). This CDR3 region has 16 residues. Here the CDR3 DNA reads TGTGCCACCAGCAGAAGGACAGGGGGGATCACAGATACGCAGTATTTT. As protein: CATSRRTGGITDTQYF.

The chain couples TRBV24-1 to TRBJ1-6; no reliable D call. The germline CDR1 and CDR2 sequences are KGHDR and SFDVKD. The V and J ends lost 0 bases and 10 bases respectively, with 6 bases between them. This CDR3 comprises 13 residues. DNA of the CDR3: TGTGCCACCAGTGATTTGCAACAGTCACCCCTCCACTTT. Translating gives CATSDLQQSPLHF.

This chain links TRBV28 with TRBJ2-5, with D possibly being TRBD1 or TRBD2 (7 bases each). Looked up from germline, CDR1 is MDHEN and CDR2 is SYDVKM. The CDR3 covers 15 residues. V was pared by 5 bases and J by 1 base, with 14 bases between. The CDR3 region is CASSATGRGQETQYF. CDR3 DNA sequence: TGTGCCAGCAGTGCGACAGGGAGGGGCCAAGAGACCCAGTACTTC.

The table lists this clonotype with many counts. CDR3 bases: TGTGCCAGCAGTCCCCAACGACTAGCCGGAGAGACCCAGTACTTC. Translation: CASSPQRLAGETQYF. The gene calls are TRBV28 and TRBJ2-5, with 7 bases identical to TRBD2. The trim removed 5 bases at V and 4 bases at J, leaving 10 bases unmatched. In germline, CDR1 is MDHEN, CDR2 SYDVKM. The CDR3 contains 15 residues.

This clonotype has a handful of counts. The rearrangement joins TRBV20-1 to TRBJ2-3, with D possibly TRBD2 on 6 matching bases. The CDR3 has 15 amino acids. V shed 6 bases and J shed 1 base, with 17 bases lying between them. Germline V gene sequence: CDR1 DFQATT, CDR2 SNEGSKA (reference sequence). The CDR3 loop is CSASPAGSGTDTQYF. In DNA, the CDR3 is TGCAGTGCGTCCCCCGCGGGGAGCGGCACAGATACGCAGTATTTT.

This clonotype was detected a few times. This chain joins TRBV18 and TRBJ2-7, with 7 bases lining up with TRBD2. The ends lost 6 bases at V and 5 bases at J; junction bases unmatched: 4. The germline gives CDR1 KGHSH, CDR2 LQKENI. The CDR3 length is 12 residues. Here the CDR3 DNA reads TGTGCCAGCTCCCTAGGGAGGGACGAGCAGTACTTC. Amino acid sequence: CASSLGRDEQYF.

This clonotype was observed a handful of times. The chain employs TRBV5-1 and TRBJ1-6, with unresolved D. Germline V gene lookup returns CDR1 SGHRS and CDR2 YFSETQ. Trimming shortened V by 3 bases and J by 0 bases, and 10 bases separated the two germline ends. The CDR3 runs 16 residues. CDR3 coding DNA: TGCGCCAGCAGCTGGGGAGGGAGCTCCTATAATTCACCCCTCCACTTT. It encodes CASSWGGSSYNSPLHF.

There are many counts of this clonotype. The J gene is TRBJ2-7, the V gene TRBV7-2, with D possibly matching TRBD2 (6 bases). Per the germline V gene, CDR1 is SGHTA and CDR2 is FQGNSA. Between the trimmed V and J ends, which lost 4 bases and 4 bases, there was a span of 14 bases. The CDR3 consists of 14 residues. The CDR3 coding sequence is TGTGCCAGCAGCTCTCTTCCGGGGACTTACGAGCAGTACTTC. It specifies CASSSLPGTYEQYF.

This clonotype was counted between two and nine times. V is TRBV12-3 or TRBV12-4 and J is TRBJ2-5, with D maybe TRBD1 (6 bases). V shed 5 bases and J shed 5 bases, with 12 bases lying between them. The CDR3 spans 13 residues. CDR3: CASSPYREETQYF. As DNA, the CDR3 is TGTGCCAGCAGTCCATACAGGGAGGAGACCCAGTACTTC.

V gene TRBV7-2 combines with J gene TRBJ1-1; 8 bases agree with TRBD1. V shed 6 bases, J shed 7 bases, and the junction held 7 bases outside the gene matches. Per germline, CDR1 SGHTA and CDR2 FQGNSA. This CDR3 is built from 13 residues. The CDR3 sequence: CASRPQGAREAFF. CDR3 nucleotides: TGTGCCAGCAGACCCCAGGGGGCACGTGAAGCTTTCTTT.

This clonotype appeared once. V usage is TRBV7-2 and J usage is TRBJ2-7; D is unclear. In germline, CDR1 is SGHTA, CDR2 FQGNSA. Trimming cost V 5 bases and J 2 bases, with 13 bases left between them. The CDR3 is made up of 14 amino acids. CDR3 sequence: CASSPSGSTYEQYF. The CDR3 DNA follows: TGTGCCAGCAGCCCCTCAGGTTCAACCTACGAGCAGTACTTC.

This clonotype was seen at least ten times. CDR3 bases: TGTGCCAGCAGCTGGACAACCTACGAGCAGTACTTC. It translates to CASSWTTYEQYF. The rearrangement joins TRBV2 to TRBJ2-7, with TRBD1 as a possible D gene (5 bases). V lost 6 bases to trimming and J lost 2 bases, with 8 bases between them. Looked up from germline, CDR1 is SNHLY and CDR2 is FYNNEI. This CDR3 contains 12 residues.

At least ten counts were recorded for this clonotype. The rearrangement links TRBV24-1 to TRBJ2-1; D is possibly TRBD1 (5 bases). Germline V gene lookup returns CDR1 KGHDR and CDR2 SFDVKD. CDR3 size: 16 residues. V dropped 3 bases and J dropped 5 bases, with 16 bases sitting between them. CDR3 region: CATSDPSGAGNNEQFF. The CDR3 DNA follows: TGTGCCACCAGTGATCCATCTGGGGCCGGCAACAATGAGCAGTTCTTC.

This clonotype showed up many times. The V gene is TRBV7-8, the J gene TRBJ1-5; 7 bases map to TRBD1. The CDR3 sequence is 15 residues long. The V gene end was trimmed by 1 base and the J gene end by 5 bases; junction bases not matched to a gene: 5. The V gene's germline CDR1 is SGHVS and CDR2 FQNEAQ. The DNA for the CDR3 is TGTGCCAGCAGCTTAGACACAGGGGATTATCAGCCCCAGCATTTT. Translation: CASSLDTGDYQPQHF.

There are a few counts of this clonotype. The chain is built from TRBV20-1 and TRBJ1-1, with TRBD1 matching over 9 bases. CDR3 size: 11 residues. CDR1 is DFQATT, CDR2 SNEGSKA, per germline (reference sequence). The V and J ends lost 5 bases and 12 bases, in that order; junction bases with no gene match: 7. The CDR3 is CSADRGTGTFF. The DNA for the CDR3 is TGCAGTGCTGATAGGGGGACAGGGACTTTCTTT.

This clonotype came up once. As DNA, the CDR3 is TGCAGTGCTGGATCGGGACACCGCTACGAGCAGTACTTC. It specifies CSAGSGHRYEQYF. The genes are TRBV20-1 and TRBJ2-7; TRBD1 is a possible D gene (6 bases). The V and J ends lost 5 bases and 3 bases respectively, with 14 bases between them. Per the germline V gene, CDR1 is DFQATT and CDR2 is SNEGSKA (reference sequence). This CDR3 comprises 13 residues.

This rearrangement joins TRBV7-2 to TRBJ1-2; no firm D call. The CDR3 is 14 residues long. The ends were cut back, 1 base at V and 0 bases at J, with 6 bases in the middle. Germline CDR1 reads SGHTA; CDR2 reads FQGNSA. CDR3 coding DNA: TGTGCCAGCAGCTTAGAGGGCACTAACTATGGCTACACCTTC. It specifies CASSLEGTNYGYTF.

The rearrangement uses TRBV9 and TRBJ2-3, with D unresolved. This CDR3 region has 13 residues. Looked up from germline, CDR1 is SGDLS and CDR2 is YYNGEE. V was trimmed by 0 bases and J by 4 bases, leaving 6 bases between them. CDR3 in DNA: TGTGCCAGCAGCGTAGCTACTCCAGATACGCAGTATTTT. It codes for CASSVATPDTQYF.

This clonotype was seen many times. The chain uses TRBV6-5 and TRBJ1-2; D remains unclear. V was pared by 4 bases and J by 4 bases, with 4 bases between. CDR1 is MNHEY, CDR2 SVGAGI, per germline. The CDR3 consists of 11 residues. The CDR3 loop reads CASSSSYGYTF. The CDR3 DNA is TGTGCCAGCAGTTCCTCCTATGGCTACACCTTC.

The DNA of the CDR3 is TGCGCCAGCAGCTTGGCCCAAGAGACCCAGTACTTC. This translates into CASSLAQETQYF. The chain has TRBV5-1 and TRBJ2-5; D is ambiguous. The CDR3 totals 12 residues. Trimming shortened V by 0 bases and J by 1 base, and 1 base separated the two germline ends. Germline CDR1 is SGHRS and CDR2 is YFSETQ.

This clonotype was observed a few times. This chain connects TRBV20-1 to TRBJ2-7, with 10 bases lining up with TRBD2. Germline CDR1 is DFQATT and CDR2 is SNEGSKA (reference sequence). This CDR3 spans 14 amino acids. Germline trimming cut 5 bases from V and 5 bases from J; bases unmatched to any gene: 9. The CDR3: CSAGLAGGRHEQYF. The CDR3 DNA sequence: TGCAGTGCTGGGTTAGCGGGAGGCCGCCACGAGCAGTACTTC.

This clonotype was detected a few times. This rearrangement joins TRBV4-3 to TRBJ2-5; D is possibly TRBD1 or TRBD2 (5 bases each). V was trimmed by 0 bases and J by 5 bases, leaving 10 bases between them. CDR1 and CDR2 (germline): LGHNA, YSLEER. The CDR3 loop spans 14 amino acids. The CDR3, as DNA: TGCGCCAGCAGCCAAGATTACAGGAGGGAGACCCAGTACTTC. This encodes CASSQDYRRETQYF.

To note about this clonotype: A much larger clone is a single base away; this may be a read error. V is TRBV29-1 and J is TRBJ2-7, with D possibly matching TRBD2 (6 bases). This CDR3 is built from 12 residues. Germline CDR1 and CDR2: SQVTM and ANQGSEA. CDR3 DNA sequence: TGCAGCGTTGACGGGGGAGCCTACGAGCAGTGCTTC. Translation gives CSVDGGAYEQCF.

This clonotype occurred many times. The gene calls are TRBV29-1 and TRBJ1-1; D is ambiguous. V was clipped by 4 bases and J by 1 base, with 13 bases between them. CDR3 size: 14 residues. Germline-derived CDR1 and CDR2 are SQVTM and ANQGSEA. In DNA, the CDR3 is TGCAGCGTTGCGCAGGTACCTACGAACACTGAAGCTTTCTTT. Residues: CSVAQVPTNTEAFF. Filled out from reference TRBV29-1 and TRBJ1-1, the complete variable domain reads SAVISQKPSRDICQRGTSLTIQCQVDSQVTMMFWYRQQPGQSLTLIATANQGSEATYESGFVIDKFPISRPNLTFSTLTVSNMSPEDSSIYLCSVAQVPTNTEAFFGQGTRLTVV.

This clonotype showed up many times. CDR3 nucleotides: TGCGCCAGCAGCCAAGTTCAAGGGGCCCCGTACGAGCAGTACTTC. Protein: CASSQVQGAPYEQYF. This chain uses TRBV4-1 with TRBJ2-7, with a tentative D call TRBD1 (5 bases). CDR1 is MGHRA, CDR2 YSYEKL, per germline. V lost 1 base and J 4 bases, leaving 14 bases between the germline ends. The CDR3 has 15 residues.

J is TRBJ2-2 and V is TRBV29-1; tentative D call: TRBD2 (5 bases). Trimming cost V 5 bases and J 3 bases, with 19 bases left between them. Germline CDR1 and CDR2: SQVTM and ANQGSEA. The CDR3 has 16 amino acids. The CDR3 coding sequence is TGCAGCGTTAACGTCGGCGGGTCCGCGGACACCGGGGAGCTGTTTTTT. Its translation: CSVNVGGSADTGELFF.

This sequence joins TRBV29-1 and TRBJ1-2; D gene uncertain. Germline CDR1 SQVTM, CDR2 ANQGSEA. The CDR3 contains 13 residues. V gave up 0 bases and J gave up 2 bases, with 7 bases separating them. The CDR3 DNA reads TGCAGCGTTGAAGACAATGAGAACTATGGCTACACCTTC. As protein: CSVEDNENYGYTF. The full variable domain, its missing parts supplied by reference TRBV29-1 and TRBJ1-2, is SAVISQKPSRDICQRGTSLTIQCQVDSQVTMMFWYRQQPGQSLTLIATANQGSEATYESGFVIDKFPISRPNLTFSTLTVSNMSPEDSSIYLCSVEDNENYGYTFGSGTRLTVV.

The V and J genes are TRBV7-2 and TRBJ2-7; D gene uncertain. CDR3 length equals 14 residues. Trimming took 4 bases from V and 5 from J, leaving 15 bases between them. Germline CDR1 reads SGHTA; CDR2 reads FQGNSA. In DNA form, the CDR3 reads TGTGCCAGCAGCTCCGTGACGAGGTTGGACGAGCAGTACTTC. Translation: CASSSVTRLDEQYF.

CDR3 in amino acids: CASAVPSTDTQYF. CDR3 sequence (DNA): TGTGCCAGCGCTGTCCCCAGCACAGATACGCAGTATTTT. J is TRBJ2-3 and V is TRBV6-6; D is unclear. The V and J ends lost 8 bases and 0 bases respectively, with 9 bases between them. This CDR3 is 13 amino acids long. Germline V gene lookup returns CDR1 MNHNY and CDR2 SVGAGI (reference sequence).

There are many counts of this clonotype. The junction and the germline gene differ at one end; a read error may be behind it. As DNA, the CDR3 is TGTGCTAGTGGTTTGGTGGGTTCTTGGGTCTTC. Translated, it gives CASGLVGSWVF. This sequence joins TRBV12-5 and TRBJ2-1, with D unresolved. CDR1 is LGHNT, CDR2 FRNRAP, per germline. The CDR3 covers 11 residues.

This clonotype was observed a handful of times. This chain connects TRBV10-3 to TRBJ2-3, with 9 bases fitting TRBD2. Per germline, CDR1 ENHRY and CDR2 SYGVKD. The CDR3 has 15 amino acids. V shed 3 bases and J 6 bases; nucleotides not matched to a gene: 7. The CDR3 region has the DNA TGTGCCATCAGTGAACCCGCTAGCGGGACCGATACGCAGTATTTT. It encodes CAISEPASGTDTQYF.